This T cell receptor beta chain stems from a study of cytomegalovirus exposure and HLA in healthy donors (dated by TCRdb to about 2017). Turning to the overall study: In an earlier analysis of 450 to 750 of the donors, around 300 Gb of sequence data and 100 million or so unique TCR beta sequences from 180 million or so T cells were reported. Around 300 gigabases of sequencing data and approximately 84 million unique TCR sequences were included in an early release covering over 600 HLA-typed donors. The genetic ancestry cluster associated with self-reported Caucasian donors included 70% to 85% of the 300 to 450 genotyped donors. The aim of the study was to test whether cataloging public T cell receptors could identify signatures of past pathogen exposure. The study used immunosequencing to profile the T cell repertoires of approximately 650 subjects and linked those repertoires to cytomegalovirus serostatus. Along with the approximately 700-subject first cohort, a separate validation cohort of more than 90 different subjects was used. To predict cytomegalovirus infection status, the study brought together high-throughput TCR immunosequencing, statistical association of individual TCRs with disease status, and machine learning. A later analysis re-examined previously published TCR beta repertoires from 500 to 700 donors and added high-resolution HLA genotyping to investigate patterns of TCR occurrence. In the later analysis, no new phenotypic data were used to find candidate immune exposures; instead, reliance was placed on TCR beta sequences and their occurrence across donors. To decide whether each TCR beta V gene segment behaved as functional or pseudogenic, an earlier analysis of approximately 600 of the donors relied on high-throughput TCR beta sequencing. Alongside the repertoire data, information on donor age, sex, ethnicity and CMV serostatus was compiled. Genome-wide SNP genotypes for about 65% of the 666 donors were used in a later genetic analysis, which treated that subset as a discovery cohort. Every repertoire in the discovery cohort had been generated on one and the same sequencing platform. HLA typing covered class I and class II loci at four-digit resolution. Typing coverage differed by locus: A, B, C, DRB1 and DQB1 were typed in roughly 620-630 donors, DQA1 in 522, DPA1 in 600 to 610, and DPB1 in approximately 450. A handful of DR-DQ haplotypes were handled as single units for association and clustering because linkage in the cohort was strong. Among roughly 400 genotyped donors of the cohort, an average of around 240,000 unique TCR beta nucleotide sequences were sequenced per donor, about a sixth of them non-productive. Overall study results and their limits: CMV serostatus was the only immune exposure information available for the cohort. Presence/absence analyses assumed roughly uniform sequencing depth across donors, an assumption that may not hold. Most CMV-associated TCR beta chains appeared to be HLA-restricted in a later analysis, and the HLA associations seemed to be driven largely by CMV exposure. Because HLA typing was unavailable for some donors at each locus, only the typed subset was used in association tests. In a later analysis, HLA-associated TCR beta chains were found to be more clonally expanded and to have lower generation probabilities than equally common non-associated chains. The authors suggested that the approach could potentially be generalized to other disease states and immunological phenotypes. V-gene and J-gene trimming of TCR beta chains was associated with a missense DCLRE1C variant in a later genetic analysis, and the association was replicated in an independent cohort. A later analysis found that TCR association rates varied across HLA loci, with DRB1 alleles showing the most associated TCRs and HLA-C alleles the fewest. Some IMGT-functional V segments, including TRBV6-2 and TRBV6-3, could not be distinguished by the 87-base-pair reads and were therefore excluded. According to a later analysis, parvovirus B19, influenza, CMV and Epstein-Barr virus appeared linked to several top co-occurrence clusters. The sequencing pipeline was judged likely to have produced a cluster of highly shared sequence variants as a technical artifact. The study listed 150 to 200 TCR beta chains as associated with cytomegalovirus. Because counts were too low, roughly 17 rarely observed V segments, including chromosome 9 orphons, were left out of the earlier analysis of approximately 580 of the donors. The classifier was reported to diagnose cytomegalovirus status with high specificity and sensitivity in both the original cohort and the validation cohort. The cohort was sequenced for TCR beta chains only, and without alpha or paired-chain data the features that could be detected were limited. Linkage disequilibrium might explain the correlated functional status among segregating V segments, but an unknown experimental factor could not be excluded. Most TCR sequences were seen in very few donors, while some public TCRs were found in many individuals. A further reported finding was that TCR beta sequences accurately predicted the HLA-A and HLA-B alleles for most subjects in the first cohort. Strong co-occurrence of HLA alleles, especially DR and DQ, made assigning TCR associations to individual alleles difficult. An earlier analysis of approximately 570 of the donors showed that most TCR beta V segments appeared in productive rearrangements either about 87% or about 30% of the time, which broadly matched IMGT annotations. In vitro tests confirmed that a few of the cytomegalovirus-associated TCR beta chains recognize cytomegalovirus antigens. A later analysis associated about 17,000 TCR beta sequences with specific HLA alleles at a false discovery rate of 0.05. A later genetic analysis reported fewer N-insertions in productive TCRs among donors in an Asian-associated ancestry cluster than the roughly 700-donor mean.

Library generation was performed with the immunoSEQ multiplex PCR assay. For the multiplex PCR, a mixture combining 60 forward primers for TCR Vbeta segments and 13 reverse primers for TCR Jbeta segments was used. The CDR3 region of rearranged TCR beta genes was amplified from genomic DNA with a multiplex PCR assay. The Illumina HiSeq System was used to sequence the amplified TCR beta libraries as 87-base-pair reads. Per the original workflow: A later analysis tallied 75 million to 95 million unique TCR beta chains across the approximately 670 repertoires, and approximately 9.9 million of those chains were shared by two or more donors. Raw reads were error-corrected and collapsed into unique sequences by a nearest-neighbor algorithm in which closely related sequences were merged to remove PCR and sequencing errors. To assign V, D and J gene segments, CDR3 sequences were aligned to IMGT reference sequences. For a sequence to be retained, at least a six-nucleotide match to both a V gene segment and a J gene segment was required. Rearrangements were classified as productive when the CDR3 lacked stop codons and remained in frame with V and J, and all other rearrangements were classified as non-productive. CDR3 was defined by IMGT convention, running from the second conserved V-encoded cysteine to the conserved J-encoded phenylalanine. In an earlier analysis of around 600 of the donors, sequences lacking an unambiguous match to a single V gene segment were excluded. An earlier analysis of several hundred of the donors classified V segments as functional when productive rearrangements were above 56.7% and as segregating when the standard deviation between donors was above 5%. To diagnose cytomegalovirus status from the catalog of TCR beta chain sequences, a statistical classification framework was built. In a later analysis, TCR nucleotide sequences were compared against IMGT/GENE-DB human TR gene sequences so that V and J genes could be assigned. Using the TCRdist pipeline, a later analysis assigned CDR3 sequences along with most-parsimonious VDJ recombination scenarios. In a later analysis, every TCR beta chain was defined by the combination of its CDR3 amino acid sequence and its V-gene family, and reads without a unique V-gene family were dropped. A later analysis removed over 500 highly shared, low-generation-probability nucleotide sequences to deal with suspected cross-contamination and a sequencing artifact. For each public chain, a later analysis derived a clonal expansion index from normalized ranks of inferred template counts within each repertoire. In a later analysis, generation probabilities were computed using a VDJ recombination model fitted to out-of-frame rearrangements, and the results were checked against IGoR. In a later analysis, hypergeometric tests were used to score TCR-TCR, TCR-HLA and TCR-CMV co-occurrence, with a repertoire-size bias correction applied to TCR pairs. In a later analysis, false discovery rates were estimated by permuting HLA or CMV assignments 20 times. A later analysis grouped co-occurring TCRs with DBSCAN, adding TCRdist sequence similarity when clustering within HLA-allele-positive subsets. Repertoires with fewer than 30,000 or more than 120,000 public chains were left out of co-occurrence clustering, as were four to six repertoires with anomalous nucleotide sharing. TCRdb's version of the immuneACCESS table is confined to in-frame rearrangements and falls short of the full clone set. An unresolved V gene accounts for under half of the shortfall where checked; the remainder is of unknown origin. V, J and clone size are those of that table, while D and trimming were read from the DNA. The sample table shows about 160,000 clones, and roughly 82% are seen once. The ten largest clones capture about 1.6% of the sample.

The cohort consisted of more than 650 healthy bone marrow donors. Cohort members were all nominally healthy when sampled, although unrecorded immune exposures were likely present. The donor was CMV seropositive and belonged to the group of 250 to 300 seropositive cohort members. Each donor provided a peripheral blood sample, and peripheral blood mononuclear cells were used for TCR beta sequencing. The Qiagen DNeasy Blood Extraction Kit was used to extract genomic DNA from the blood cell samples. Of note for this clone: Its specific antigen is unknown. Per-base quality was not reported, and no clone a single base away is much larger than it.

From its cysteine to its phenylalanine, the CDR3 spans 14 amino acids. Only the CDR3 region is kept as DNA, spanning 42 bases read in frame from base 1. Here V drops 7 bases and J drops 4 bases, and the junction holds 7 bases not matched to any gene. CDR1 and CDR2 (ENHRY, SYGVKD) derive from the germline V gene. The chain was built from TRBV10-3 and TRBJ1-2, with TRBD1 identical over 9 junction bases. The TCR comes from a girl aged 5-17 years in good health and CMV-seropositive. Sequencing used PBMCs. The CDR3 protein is CAIMETGGGYGYTF. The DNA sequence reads TGTGCCATCATGGAGACAGGGGGTGGCTATGGCTACACCTTC.